This T cell receptor (beta chain) was found in a study of cytomegalovirus exposure and HLA in healthy donors. CDR3 size: 19 residues. After removal of 0 bases from V and 3 bases from J, the junction contained 12 bases not matched to a gene. CDR1 LGHNA and CDR2 YSLEER come from the germline V gene. Study-level results: It was confirmed in vitro that a few of the CMV-associated chains were specific for CMV antigens.

The PCR ran on 60 Vbeta and 13 Jbeta primers. Repertoires were generated with immunoSEQ multiplex PCR, while TCRdb's copy carries only in-frame clones and drops some. This table has around 120,000 clones, around 67% appearing once. Worth noting for this clone: Its antigen is not identified.

This receptor was obtained from a woman in her thirties or forties in good health and CMV-seronegative. Sequenced sample: PBMCs. The J gene is TRBJ2-5, the V gene TRBV4-3, with TRBD2 matching 11 bases. In DNA, the CDR3 is TGCGCCAGCAGCCAAGAGAGGGCCGGGACTAGCGGTCCCGAAGAGACCCAGTACTTC. Translated, it gives CASSQERAGTSGPEETQYF.